This T cell receptor beta chain comes out of a study of T cells expressing NK-cell markers. The CDR3 is 15 residues long. CDR1 is SGHAT and CDR2 is FQNNGV in the germline V gene. Following a re-call of the 5' RACE reads, TCRdb has one entry per CDR3 protein and lacks DNA. Its listing shows 350,000 to 500,000 distinct CDR3 sequences. What was sequenced was blood T cells: a sorted CD56 or NKG2C T cell subset, CD4+ or CD8+ T cells, or bulk PBMC T cells (not recorded which). V is TRBV11-2 and J is TRBJ2-7; TCRdb selects TRBD2, and the lack of DNA leaves this call unchecked. The TCR sequence derives from a woman aged 18 to 75 in good health. The CDR3 sequence: CASRSLAGDSYEQYF. Full variable domain (missing parts from reference TRBV11-2 and TRBJ2-7): EAGVAQSPRYKIIEKRQSVAFWCNPISGHATLYWYQQILGQGPKLLIQFQNNGVVDDSQLPKDRFSAERLKGVDSTLKIQPAKLEDSAVYLCASRSLAGDSYEQYFGPGTRLTVT.